A selection of T cell receptor beta chains follows, all from one sample in a study of T cell changes during pregnancy in multiple sclerosis. Profiling relied on immunoSEQ multiplex PCR, and the TCRdb table lists in-frame clones only, not all of them. The sample shows about 32,000 clones, over 85% of them seen only once. This sample comprised CD8+ T cells from peripheral blood mononuclear cells, obtained in the first trimester of pregnancy. The receptors stem from a female donor with multiple sclerosis, enrolled in a pregnancy study. Both conserved end residues are part of each CDR3. The D gene is left open where the match is weak. Size is stated for part of the rows, as once, few or many counts, or as a class when the clone is expanded.

CDR3aa,CDR3nt,j_gene,abundance,v_gene,d_gene,len
CASSLEGGPSYEQYF,TGTGCCAGCAGCCTTGAGGGAGGCCCCTCTTACGAGCAGTACTTC,TRBJ2-7,once,TRBV9,.,15
CASGDGTGFREQYF,TGCGCCAGCGGGGATGGGACAGGATTTCGCGAGCAGTACTTC,TRBJ2-7,.,TRBV10-1,TRBD1,14
CAWSIPQGMNTEAFF,TGTGCCTGGAGTATACCCCAGGGAATGAATACTGAAGCTTTCTTT,TRBJ1-1,.,TRBV30,.,15
CASSLEVRGLSSYEQYF,TGTGCCAGCAGCTTGGAGGTCAGGGGCCTTAGCTCCTACGAGCAGTACTTC,TRBJ2-7,.,TRBV5-5,.,17
CASSYRAEGHTEAFF,TGTGCCAGCAGTTACCGGGCGGAGGGACACACTGAAGCTTTCTTT,TRBJ1-1,.,TRBV6-5,.,15
CASSEFRLAGDLINEQFF,TGTGCCAGCAGTGAATTCCGGCTAGCGGGAGACTTAATAAATGAGCAGTTCTTC,TRBJ2-1,.,TRBV25-1,TRBD2,18
CASSEVAGQETQYF,TGTGCCAGCAGTGAAGTGGCGGGCCAAGAGACCCAGTACTTC,TRBJ2-5,many,TRBV6-1,.,14
CASSLGWAEQYF,TGTGCCAGCAGCTTGGGATGGGCCGAGCAGTACTTC,TRBJ2-7,.,TRBV5-6,.,12
CASSSASGQGFGYTF,TGTGCCAGCAGCTCCGCCTCAGGGCAGGGGTTTGGCTACACCTTC,TRBJ1-2,.,TRBV5-4,.,15
CASSARGSPYEQYF,TGTGCCAGCAGCGCGCGGGGATCTCCCTACGAGCAGTACTTC,TRBJ2-7,.,TRBV9,.,14
CASSSLAGAHYTGELFF,TGTGCCAGCAGCTCCTTAGCGGGAGCCCATTATACCGGGGAGCTGTTTTTT,TRBJ2-2,.,TRBV5-8,TRBD2,17
CASSFRLAGREQYF,TGTGCCAGCAGTTTTCGACTAGCGGGCCGGGAGCAGTACTTC,TRBJ2-7,.,TRBV27,TRBD2,14
CASSPPGRGGTEAFF,TGCGCCAGCAGCCCGCCTGGGCGGGGGGGCACTGAAGCTTTCTTT,TRBJ1-1,.,TRBV4-1,.,15
CASSYRGTGELFF,TGTGCCAGCAGTTACCGCGGCACCGGGGAGCTGTTTTTT,TRBJ2-2,.,TRBV27,.,13
CASSLGGTGYTEAFF,TGTGCCAGCAGTTTAGGAGGGACAGGCTACACTGAAGCTTTCTTT,TRBJ1-1,.,TRBV27,TRBD1,15
CASSLRWEGGNEQFF,TGTGCCAGCAGTTTAAGGTGGGAGGGCGGCAATGAGCAGTTCTTC,TRBJ2-1,.,TRBV27,TRBD2,15
CASSQGNSIYEQYF,TGTGCCAGCAGCCAAGGAAATAGCATCTACGAGCAGTACTTC,TRBJ2-7,.,TRBV4-2,.,14
CASSQDLQARYGYTF,TGCGCCAGCAGCCAAGATCTACAGGCCAGGTATGGCTACACCTTC,TRBJ1-2,.,TRBV4-1,.,15
CASSFVAGVGTDTQYF,TGTGCCAGCAGTTTCGTAGCGGGAGTCGGAACAGATACGCAGTATTTT,TRBJ2-3,.,TRBV27,TRBD2,16
CASSSGQGNQPQHF,TGTGCCAGCAGCTCGGGACAGGGGAATCAGCCCCAGCATTTT,TRBJ1-5,.,TRBV7-9,TRBD1,14
CASSLAQGESTEAFF,TGCGCCAGCAGCTTGGCCCAGGGGGAGAGCACTGAAGCTTTCTTT,TRBJ1-1,.,TRBV5-1,TRBD1,15
CASSFRARPYEQYF,TGTGCCAGCAGCTTTCGAGCGCGACCCTACGAGCAGTACTTC,TRBJ2-7,.,TRBV5-6,.,14
CASSPRTGGGTEAFF,TGTGCCAGCAGCCCACGGACAGGCGGAGGGACTGAAGCTTTCTTT,TRBJ1-1,few,TRBV9,TRBD1,15
CASRLRQGNTEAFF,TGTGCCAGCAGACTCCGACAGGGGAATACTGAAGCTTTCTTT,TRBJ1-1,.,TRBV28,TRBD1,14
CASSPLGGNGLAGVENEQFF,TGTGCCAGCAGCCCCCTCGGGGGGAACGGATTAGCGGGAGTCGAAAATGAGCAGTTCTTC,TRBJ2-1,.,TRBV4-2,TRBD2,20
CASSPGTGGTYEQYF,TGTGCCAGCTCACCAGGAACAGGGGGCACCTACGAGCAGTACTTC,TRBJ2-7,.,TRBV18,TRBD1,15
CASRPGDLNTEAFF,TGTGCCAGCAGGCCCGGTGACTTGAACACTGAAGCTTTCTTT,TRBJ1-1,medium-sized,TRBV28,.,14
CASSFDLGGRNTEAFF,TGTGCCAGCAGCTTCGACCTAGGGGGCAGGAACACTGAAGCTTTCTTT,TRBJ1-1,.,TRBV7-9,TRBD1,16
CASRYRDTLNEKLFF,TGTGCCAGTCGTTATCGGGACACCCTTAATGAAAAACTGTTTTTT,TRBJ1-4,.,TRBV19,.,15
CSVELPGGRSDSNEQFF,TGCAGCGTTGAATTGCCGGGAGGGCGTTCGGACTCCAATGAGCAGTTCTTC,TRBJ2-1,.,TRBV29-1,TRBD2,17
CASSLGTGDYQPQHF,TGTGCCAGCAGCTTAGGTACAGGGGATTATCAGCCCCAGCATTTT,TRBJ1-5,.,TRBV13,TRBD1,15
CASSALPGLAGGARNGELFF,TGCGCCAGCAGCGCATTACCGGGACTAGCGGGAGGAGCAAGGAACGGGGAGCTGTTTTTT,TRBJ2-2,.,TRBV10-1,TRBD2,20
CASSQEVGLWGAF,TGTGCCAGCAGCCAAGAAGTTGGGCTGTGGGGAGCCTTC,TRBJ1-2,.,TRBV4-2,.,13
CASSIDRGEQYF,TGTGCCAGTAGTATAGATCGCGGCGAGCAGTACTTC,TRBJ2-7,.,TRBV19,.,12
CAISETDRDNQPQHF,TGTGCCATCAGTGAGACAGACAGGGACAATCAGCCCCAGCATTTT,TRBJ1-5,few,TRBV10-3,TRBD1,15
CASRPGTDNQPQHF,TGTGCCAGCAGACCCGGGACAGACAATCAGCCCCAGCATTTT,TRBJ1-5,.,TRBV6-6,TRBD1,14
CASSYRGRVGTEAFF,TGTGCCAGCAGTTACCGGGGGAGGGTTGGCACTGAAGCTTTCTTT,TRBJ1-1,.,TRBV6-6,.,15
CASSHGTSGPYNEQFF,TGTGCCAGCAGCCACGGGACTAGCGGTCCGTACAATGAGCAGTTCTTC,TRBJ2-1,.,TRBV13,TRBD2,16
CASSFRTEEYNEQFF,TGTGCCAGTAGTTTTCGGACAGAAGAATACAATGAGCAGTTCTTC,TRBJ2-1,few,TRBV19,.,15
CASSEALAGGPYNEQFF,TGTGCCAGCAGTGAAGCTCTAGCGGGAGGGCCCTACAATGAGCAGTTCTTC,TRBJ2-1,.,TRBV2,TRBD2,17
CASSLVRTGARYGTEAFF,TGTGCCAGCAGCTTGGTGCGGACAGGGGCCCGATACGGCACTGAAGCTTTCTTT,TRBJ1-1,once,TRBV5-4,TRBD1,18
CASRIRDTTYEQYF,TGTGCCAGCAGAATCCGGGACACTACCTACGAGCAGTACTTC,TRBJ2-7,once,TRBV6-5,.,14
CASSQETGGPYEQYF,TGTGCCAGCAGCCAAGAAACAGGGGGACCCTACGAGCAGTACTTC,TRBJ2-7,.,TRBV4-2,TRBD1,15
CARGKQGRGYEQYF,TGTGCCAGGGGGAAACAGGGTCGGGGCTACGAGCAGTACTTC,TRBJ2-7,.,TRBV28,.,14
CAISGGQVHEKLFF,TGTGCCATCAGTGGGGGACAGGTACATGAAAAACTGTTTTTT,TRBJ1-4,.,TRBV10-3,TRBD1,14
CASSYITDTQYF,TGTGCCAGCAGTTATATCACAGATACGCAGTATTTT,TRBJ2-3,.,TRBV7-6,.,12
CASSIGLAGDEQYF,TGTGCCAGTAGTATAGGCCTAGCGGGAGACGAGCAGTACTTC,TRBJ2-7,.,TRBV19,TRBD2,14
CASSHRGSQETQYF,TGTGCCAGCAGTCACAGGGGGAGTCAAGAGACCCAGTACTTC,TRBJ2-5,once,TRBV25-1,TRBD1,14
CASSQALAGGFFTDTQYF,TGCGCCAGCAGCCAAGCACTAGCGGGAGGGTTTTTCACAGATACGCAGTATTTT,TRBJ2-3,.,TRBV4-3,TRBD2,18
CASSEGAGANVLTF,TGTGCCAGCAGTGAGGGAGCTGGGGCCAACGTCCTGACTTTC,TRBJ2-6,.,TRBV27,.,14
CASSSAYEQYF,TGTGCCAGCAGTTCCGCCTACGAGCAGTACTTC,TRBJ2-7,.,TRBV27,.,11
CASSLSHTGAIQETQYF,TGTGCCAGCAGTTTGTCCCACACAGGGGCGATCCAAGAGACCCAGTACTTC,TRBJ2-5,once,TRBV28,TRBD1,17
CAWSVRWGAGEEGYEQYF,TGTGCCTGGAGTGTACGGTGGGGAGCGGGAGAGGAGGGATACGAGCAGTACTTC,TRBJ2-7,.,TRBV30,TRBD2,18
CASSPTTPGGTYGYTF,TGTGCCAGCTCACCAACCACTCCAGGGGGGACTTATGGCTACACCTTC,TRBJ1-2,.,TRBV18,TRBD1,16
CASSLSLAGVGYQETQYF,TGTGCCAGCAGCTTAAGTCTAGCGGGAGTAGGGTACCAAGAGACCCAGTACTTC,TRBJ2-5,.,TRBV7-2,TRBD2,18